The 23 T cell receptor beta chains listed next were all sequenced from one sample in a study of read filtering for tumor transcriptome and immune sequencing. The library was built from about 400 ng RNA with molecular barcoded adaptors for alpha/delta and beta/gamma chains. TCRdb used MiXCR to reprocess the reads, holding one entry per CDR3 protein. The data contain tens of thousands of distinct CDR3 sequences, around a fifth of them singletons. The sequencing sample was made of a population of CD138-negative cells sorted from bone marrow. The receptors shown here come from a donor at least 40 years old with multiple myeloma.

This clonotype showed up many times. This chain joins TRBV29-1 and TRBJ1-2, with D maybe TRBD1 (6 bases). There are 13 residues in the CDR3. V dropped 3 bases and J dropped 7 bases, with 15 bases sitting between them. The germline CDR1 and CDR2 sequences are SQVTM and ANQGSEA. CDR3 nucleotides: TGCAGCGTTGAGGATGCGGGGGCGCTTGGCTACACCTTC. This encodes CSVEDAGALGYTF. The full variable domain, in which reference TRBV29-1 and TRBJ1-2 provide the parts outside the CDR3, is SAVISQKPSRDICQRGTSLTIQCQVDSQVTMMFWYRQQPGQSLTLIATANQGSEATYESGFVIDKFPISRPNLTFSTLTVSNMSPEDSSIYLCSVEDAGALGYTFGSGTRLTVV.

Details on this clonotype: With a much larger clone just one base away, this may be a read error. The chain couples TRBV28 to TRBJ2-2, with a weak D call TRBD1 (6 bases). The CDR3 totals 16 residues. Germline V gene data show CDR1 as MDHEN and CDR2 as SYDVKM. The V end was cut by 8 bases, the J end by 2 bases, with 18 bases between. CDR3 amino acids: CASGILCRGNTGELFF. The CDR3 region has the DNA TGTGCCAGCGGCATCTTGTGCAGGGGAAACACCGGGGAGCTGTTTTTT.

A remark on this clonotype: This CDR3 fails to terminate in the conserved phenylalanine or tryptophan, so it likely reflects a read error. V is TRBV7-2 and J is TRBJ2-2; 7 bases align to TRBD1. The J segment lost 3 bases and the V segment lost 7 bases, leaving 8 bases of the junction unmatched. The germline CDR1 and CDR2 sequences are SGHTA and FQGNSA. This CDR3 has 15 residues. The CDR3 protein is CASKTGPSDTGELFL. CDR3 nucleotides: TGTGCCAGCAAGACAGGGCCCTCAGACACCGGGGAGCTGTTTCTT.

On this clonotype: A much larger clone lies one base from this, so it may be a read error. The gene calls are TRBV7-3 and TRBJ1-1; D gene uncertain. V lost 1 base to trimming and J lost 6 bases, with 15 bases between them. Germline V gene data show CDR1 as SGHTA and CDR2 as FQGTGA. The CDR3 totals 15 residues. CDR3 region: CASSLRRSSNAEAFF. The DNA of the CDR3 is TGTGCCAGCAGCTTAAGGAGATCCTCCAACGCTGAAGCTTTCTTT.

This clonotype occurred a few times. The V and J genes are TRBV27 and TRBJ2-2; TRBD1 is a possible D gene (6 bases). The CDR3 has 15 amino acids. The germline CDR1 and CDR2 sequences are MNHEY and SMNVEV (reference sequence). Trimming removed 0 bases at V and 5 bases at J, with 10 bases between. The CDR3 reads CASSLSTQGTGELFF. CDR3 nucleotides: TGTGCCAGCAGTTTATCGACCCAGGGGACCGGGGAGCTGTTTTTT.

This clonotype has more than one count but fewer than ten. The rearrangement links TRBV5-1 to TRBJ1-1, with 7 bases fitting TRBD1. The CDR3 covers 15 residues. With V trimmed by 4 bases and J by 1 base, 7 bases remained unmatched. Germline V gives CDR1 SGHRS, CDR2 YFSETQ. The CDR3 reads CASSEGTAKNTEAFF. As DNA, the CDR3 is TGCGCCAGCAGCGAGGGGACAGCCAAGAACACTGAAGCTTTCTTT.

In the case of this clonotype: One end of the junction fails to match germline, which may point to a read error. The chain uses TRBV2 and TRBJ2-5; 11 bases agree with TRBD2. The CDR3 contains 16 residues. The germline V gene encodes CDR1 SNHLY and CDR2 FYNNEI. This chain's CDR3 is CAGSSGTSGPQETQYF. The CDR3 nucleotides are TGTGCCGGCAGTTCCGGGACTAGCGGACCCCAAGAGACCCAGTACTTC.

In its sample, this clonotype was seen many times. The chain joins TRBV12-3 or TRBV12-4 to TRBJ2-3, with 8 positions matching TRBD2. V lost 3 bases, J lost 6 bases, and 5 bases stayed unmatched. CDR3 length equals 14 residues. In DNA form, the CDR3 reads TGTGCCAGCAGTTTGAGTAGCGGGGCGGATACGCAGTATTTT. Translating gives CASSLSSGADTQYF.

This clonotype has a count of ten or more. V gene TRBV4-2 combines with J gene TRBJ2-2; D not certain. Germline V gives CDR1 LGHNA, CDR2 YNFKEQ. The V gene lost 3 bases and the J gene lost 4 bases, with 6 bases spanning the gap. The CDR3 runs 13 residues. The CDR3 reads CASSQESTGELFF. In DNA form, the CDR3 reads TGTGCCAGCAGCCAGGAGTCCACCGGGGAGCTGTTTTTT.

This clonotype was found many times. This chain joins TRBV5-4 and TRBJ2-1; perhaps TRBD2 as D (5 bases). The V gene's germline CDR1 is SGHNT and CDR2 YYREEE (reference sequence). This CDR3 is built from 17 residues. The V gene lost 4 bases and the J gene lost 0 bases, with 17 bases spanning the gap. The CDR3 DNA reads TGTGCCAGCAGCCCCAGGAGGTCGGGCAGCTCCTACAATGAGCAGTTCTTC. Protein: CASSPRRSGSSYNEQFF.

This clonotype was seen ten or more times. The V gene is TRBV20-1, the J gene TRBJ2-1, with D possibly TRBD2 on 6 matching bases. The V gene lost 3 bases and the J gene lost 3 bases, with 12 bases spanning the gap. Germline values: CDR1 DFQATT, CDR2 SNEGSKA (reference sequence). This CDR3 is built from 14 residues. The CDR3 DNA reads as TGCAGTGCTAGTTGCGGGGAGAACTACAATGAGCAGTTCTTC. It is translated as CSASCGENYNEQFF.

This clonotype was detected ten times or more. This CDR3 is CASSIGNRGRGETQYF. The CDR3 bases are TGTGCCAGTAGTATAGGTAACAGGGGGCGAGGGGAGACCCAGTACTTC. The genes are TRBV19 and TRBJ2-5; 9 bases line up with TRBD1. Germline trimming cut 1 base from V and 5 bases from J; bases unmatched to any gene: 8. The CDR3 sequence is 16 residues long. Germline values: CDR1 LNHDA, CDR2 SQIVND (reference sequence).

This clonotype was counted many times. CDR3: CAISDTPGGTEAFF. The DNA of the CDR3 is TGTGCCATCAGTGACACCCCGGGAGGCACTGAAGCTTTCTTT. The chain links TRBV10-3 to TRBJ1-1; D is uncertain. From germline, CDR1 is ENHRY and CDR2 SYGVKD. This CDR3 region has 14 residues. Trimming pared 3 bases from V and 4 bases from J, leaving 12 bases between.

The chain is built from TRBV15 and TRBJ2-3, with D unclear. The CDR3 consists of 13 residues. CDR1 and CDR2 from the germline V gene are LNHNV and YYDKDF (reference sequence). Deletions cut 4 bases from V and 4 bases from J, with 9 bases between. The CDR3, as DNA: TGTGCCACCAGCACAGGACCCCCAGATACGCAGTATTTT. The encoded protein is CATSTGPPDTQYF.

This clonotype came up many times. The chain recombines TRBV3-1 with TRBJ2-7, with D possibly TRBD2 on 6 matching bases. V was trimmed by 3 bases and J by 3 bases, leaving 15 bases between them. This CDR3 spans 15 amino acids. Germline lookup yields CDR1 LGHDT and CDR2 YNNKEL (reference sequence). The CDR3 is CASSHRGLSLYEQYF. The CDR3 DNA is TGTGCCAGCAGCCACCGCGGACTATCTCTCTACGAGCAGTACTTC.

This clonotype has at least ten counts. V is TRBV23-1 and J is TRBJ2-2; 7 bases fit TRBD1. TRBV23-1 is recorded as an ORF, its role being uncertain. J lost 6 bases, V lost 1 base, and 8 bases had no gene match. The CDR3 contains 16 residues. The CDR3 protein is CASSQLETGYSGELFF. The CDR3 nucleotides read TGCGCCAGCAGTCAATTGGAGACAGGGTATTCCGGGGAGCTGTTTTTT.

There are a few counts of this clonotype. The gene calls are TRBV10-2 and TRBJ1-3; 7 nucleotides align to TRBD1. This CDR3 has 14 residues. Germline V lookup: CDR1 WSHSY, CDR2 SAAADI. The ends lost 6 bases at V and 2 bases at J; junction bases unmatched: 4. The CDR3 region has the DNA TGCGCCAGCAGGGAACAGGGGCCTGGAAACACCATATATTTT. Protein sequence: CASREQGPGNTIYF.

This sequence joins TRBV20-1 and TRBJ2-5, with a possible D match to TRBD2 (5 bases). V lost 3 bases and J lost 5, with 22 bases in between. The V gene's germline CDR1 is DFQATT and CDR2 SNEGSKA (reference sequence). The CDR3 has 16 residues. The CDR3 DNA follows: TGCAGTGCTAGGGACCTGAGGACCACCGCGGGTGAGACCCAGTACTTC. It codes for CSARDLRTTAGETQYF.

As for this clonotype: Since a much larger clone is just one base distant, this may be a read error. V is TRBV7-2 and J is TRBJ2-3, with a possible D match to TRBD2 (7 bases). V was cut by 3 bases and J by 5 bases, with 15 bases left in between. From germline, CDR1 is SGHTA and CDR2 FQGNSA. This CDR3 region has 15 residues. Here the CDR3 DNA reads TGTGCCAGCAGCTTCGCGGGGGCACGCATAGATACGCAGTATTTT. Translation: CASSFAGARIDTQYF.

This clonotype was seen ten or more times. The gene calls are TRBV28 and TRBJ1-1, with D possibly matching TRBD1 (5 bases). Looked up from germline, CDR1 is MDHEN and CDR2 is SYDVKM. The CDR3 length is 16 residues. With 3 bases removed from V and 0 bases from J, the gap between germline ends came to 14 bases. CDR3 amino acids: CASSFTGQGLNTEAFF. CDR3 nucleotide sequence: TGTGCCAGCAGTTTCACCGGGCAGGGCCTGAACACTGAAGCTTTCTTT. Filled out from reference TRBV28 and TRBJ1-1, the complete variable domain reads DVKVTQSSRYLVKRTGEKVFLECVQDMDHENMFWYRQDPGLGLRLIYFSYDVKMKEKGDIPEGYSVSREKKERFSLILESASTNQTSMYLCASSFTGQGLNTEAFFGQGTRLTVV.

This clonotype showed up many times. The CDR3 sequence: CASSYRGRGSTDTQYF. CDR3 nucleotides: TGTGCCAGCAGTTACAGGGGGCGGGGGAGCACAGATACGCAGTATTTT. The rearrangement links TRBV7-3 to TRBJ2-3, with 9 bases fitting TRBD1. Germline CDR1 and CDR2: SGHTA and FQGTGA. V shed 6 bases and J 0 bases; nucleotides not matched to a gene: 7. The CDR3 extends over 16 amino acids.

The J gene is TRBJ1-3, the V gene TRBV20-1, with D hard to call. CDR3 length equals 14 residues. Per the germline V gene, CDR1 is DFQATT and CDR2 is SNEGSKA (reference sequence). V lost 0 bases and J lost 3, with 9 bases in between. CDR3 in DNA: TGCAGTGCTAGAGATCTAGGGTTTGGAAACACCATATATTTT. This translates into CSARDLGFGNTIYF.

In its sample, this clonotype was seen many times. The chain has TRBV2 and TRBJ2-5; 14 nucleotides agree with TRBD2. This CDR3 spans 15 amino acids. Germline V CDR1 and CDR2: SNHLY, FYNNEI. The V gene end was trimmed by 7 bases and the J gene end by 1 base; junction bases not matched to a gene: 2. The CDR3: CASKGTSGSQETQYF. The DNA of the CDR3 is TGTGCCAGCAAAGGGACTAGCGGGAGCCAAGAGACCCAGTACTTC.